This T cell receptor (beta chain) was documented in a study of blood T cell repertoires in COVID-19. Study-wide background: Acute and convalescent COVID-19 samples came from the United States, Italy and Spain. Sources were T cells, B-cell-depleted T cells, or PBMCs; the material itself was cDNA or gDNA.

As originally analysed: Scientists estimated how many nucleated cells there were by amplifying reference gene primers. This table comes from immunoSEQ multiplex PCR, and its TCRdb copy is limited to in-frame clones, with some not included. That table is the source of V, J and clone size, and D and trimming were worked out from the DNA. Here the sample spans about 300,000 clones, more than 85% being singletons. The CDR3 consists of 15 residues. V was pared by 6 bases and J by 5 bases, with 14 bases between. CDR1 and CDR2 (germline): SGHDN, FVKESK. Sample: peripheral blood. The receptor's source is a man in his forties with acute or convalescent COVID-19. This chain joins TRBV14 and TRBJ1-6; D may be TRBD1 (6 bases). The CDR3 here is CASSPLRGDNSPLHF. DNA of the CDR3: TGTGCCAGCAGTCCCCTCAGGGGAGATAATTCACCCCTCCACTTT.